Listed below are T cell receptor beta chains from one sample, sequenced in a study of CD8 T cells in ankylosing spondylitis. One entry per CDR3 protein results from TCRdb running MiXCR on the 5' RACE reads. Here the sample spans about 140,000 distinct CDR3 sequences, about 10% being singletons. Sequenced: blood, either unsorted or a sorted T cell fraction (not recorded which). The source is a female donor with ankylosing spondylitis or in good health (not recorded which). The CDR3 runs from the conserved cysteine through the conserved F or W. The D gene is left open where the match is weak. Size is stated for part of the rows, as once, few or many counts, or as a class when the clone is expanded.

d_gene: .
j_gene: TRBJ1-1
v_gene: TRBV7-9
abundance: many
CDR3aa: CASSPRRGRGNTEAFF
CDR3nt: TGTGCCAGCAGCCCCCGTAGGGGCAGGGGGAACACTGAAGCTTTCTTT

d_gene: TRBD1
j_gene: TRBJ1-1
v_gene: TRBV28
abundance: few
CDR3aa: CASLLQGGTEAFF
CDR3nt: TGTGCCAGCCTTTTACAGGGGGGCACTGAAGCTTTCTTT

d_gene: .
j_gene: TRBJ1-1
v_gene: TRBV7-3
abundance: many
CDR3aa: CASSSSKNTEAFF
CDR3nt: TGTGCCAGCAGCTCCTCCAAAAACACTGAAGCTTTCTTT

d_gene: TRBD1
j_gene: TRBJ1-1
v_gene: TRBV29-1
abundance: many
CDR3aa: CSVTSDRGGTEAFF
CDR3nt: TGCAGCGTTACCTCCGACAGGGGAGGCACTGAAGCTTTCTTT

d_gene: .
j_gene: TRBJ1-5
v_gene: TRBV7-2
abundance: many
CDR3aa: CASSSEGGSYGQPQHF
CDR3nt: TGTGCCAGCAGCTCCGAGGGGGGAAGTTACGGTCAGCCCCAGCATTTT

d_gene: TRBD1
j_gene: TRBJ2-1
v_gene: TRBV9
abundance: many
CDR3aa: CASSATGGSYNEQFF
CDR3nt: TGTGCCAGCAGCGCAACAGGGGGCTCCTACAATGAGCAGTTCTTC

d_gene: TRBD2
j_gene: TRBJ2-2
v_gene: TRBV20-1
abundance: many
CDR3aa: CSARALRDYPNTGELFF
CDR3nt: TGCAGTGCTAGAGCCCTTCGGGACTACCCGAACACCGGGGAGCTGTTTTTT

d_gene: .
j_gene: TRBJ1-2
v_gene: TRBV6-2/TRBV6-3
abundance: few
CDR3aa: CASSYEQTYGYTF
CDR3nt: TGTGCCAGCAGTTACGAACAGACCTATGGCTACACCTTC

d_gene: TRBD1
j_gene: TRBJ1-1
v_gene: TRBV30
abundance: few
CDR3aa: CAWSGQGGTEAFF
CDR3nt: TGTGCCTGGAGTGGACAGGGGGGCACTGAAGCTTTCTTT

d_gene: .
j_gene: TRBJ1-5
v_gene: TRBV19
abundance: few
CDR3aa: CASTPGNLYQPQHF
CDR3nt: TGTGCCAGCACGCCCGGGAACCTCTATCAGCCCCAGCATTTT

d_gene: TRBD1
j_gene: TRBJ1-1
v_gene: TRBV10-3
abundance: .
CDR3aa: CAIRDRGEAFF
CDR3nt: TGTGCCATCAGGGACAGGGGAGAAGCTTTCTTT

d_gene: TRBD2
j_gene: TRBJ2-7
v_gene: TRBV12-3/TRBV12-4
abundance: many
CDR3aa: CASGGRNGYEQYF
CDR3nt: TGTGCCAGCGGCGGGAGAAATGGATACGAGCAGTACTTC

d_gene: .
j_gene: TRBJ2-2
v_gene: TRBV2
abundance: many
CDR3aa: CASANTGELFF
CDR3nt: TGTGCCAGCGCTAACACCGGGGAGCTGTTTTTT

d_gene: .
j_gene: TRBJ1-3
v_gene: TRBV20-1
abundance: many
CDR3aa: CSASRGGNTIYF
CDR3nt: TGCAGTGCCTCCAGGGGAGGAAACACCATATATTTT

d_gene: TRBD2
j_gene: TRBJ2-5
v_gene: TRBV20-1
abundance: many
CDR3aa: CSARAASGVNQETQYF
CDR3nt: TGCAGTGCTAGAGCGGCTAGCGGGGTCAACCAAGAGACCCAGTACTTC

d_gene: TRBD1
j_gene: TRBJ2-2
v_gene: TRBV7-9
abundance: many
CDR3aa: CASRPDRATGELFF
CDR3nt: TGTGCCAGCAGGCCAGACAGGGCCACCGGGGAGCTGTTTTTT

d_gene: .
j_gene: TRBJ2-3
v_gene: TRBV29-1
abundance: many
CDR3aa: CSVKQGLLNTDTQYF
CDR3nt: TGCAGCGTAAAGCAGGGCCTACTAAACACAGATACGCAGTATTTT

d_gene: .
j_gene: TRBJ2-5
v_gene: TRBV3-1
abundance: many
CDR3aa: CASRSASETQYF
CDR3nt: TGTGCCAGCCGGTCAGCTTCAGAGACCCAGTACTTC

d_gene: .
j_gene: TRBJ2-5
v_gene: TRBV12-3/TRBV12-4
abundance: many
CDR3aa: CASKTMGGGQETQYF
CDR3nt: TGTGCCAGCAAAACGATGGGGGGTGGACAAGAGACCCAGTACTTC

d_gene: TRBD1
j_gene: TRBJ2-6
v_gene: TRBV12-3/TRBV12-4
abundance: many
CDR3aa: CASLPRDRVSSGANVLTF
CDR3nt: TGTGCCAGTCTTCCCAGGGACAGGGTGAGCTCTGGGGCCAACGTCCTGACTTTC

d_gene: TRBD2
j_gene: TRBJ2-3
v_gene: TRBV11-2
abundance: many
CDR3aa: CASSLDRSGVYWGTDTQYF
CDR3nt: TGTGCCAGCAGCTTAGATCGAAGCGGGGTCTATTGGGGCACAGATACGCAGTATTTT

d_gene: .
j_gene: TRBJ1-3
v_gene: TRBV5-1
abundance: .
CDR3aa: CASSLDGRGDSGNTIYF
CDR3nt: TGCGCCAGCAGCTTGGATGGCAGGGGCGACTCTGGAAACACCATATATTTT

d_gene: TRBD1
j_gene: TRBJ1-1
v_gene: TRBV18
abundance: .
CDR3aa: CASSPYDRVAFF
CDR3nt: TGTGCCAGCTCACCCTACGACAGGGTGGCTTTCTTT

d_gene: .
j_gene: TRBJ1-5
v_gene: TRBV6-2/TRBV6-3
abundance: many
CDR3aa: CASSYSRSGQPQHF
CDR3nt: TGTGCCAGCAGTTACTCAAGGTCCGGTCAGCCCCAGCATTTT

d_gene: .
j_gene: TRBJ2-1
v_gene: TRBV3-1
abundance: many
CDR3aa: CASSQIRGKVSYNEQFF
CDR3nt: TGTGCCAGCAGCCAAATCAGAGGGAAGGTCTCCTACAATGAGCAGTTCTTC

d_gene: .
j_gene: TRBJ2-5
v_gene: TRBV7-6
abundance: few
CDR3aa: CASSLVSGWGETQYF
CDR3nt: TGTGCCAGCAGCTTAGTTTCAGGGTGGGGAGAGACCCAGTACTTC

d_gene: .
j_gene: TRBJ2-7
v_gene: TRBV28
abundance: few
CDR3aa: CASSKPGRYEQYF
CDR3nt: TGTGCCAGCAGTAAACCGGGACGCTACGAGCAGTACTTC

d_gene: TRBD2
j_gene: TRBJ2-1
v_gene: TRBV27
abundance: few
CDR3aa: CASSRPGLAGAEQFF
CDR3nt: TGTGCCAGCAGTCGCCCCGGACTAGCGGGAGCTGAGCAGTTCTTC

d_gene: .
j_gene: TRBJ2-1
v_gene: TRBV5-1
abundance: many
CDR3aa: CASSLAGDTSYNEQFF
CDR3nt: TGCGCCAGCAGCTTGGCGGGGGACACCTCCTACAATGAGCAGTTCTTC

d_gene: TRBD1
j_gene: TRBJ1-1
v_gene: TRBV20-1
abundance: many
CDR3aa: CSAPPGQGMNTEAFF
CDR3nt: TGCAGTGCTCCGCCGGGACAGGGAATGAACACTGAAGCTTTCTTT

d_gene: .
j_gene: TRBJ1-1
v_gene: TRBV6-1
abundance: many
CDR3aa: CASSVTVFSNTEAFF
CDR3nt: TGTGCCAGCAGTGTTACCGTTTTTTCGAACACTGAAGCTTTCTTT

d_gene: TRBD2
j_gene: TRBJ2-3
v_gene: TRBV7-3
abundance: many
CDR3aa: CASRLAGGEIYAQYF
CDR3nt: TGTGCCAGCAGATTAGCGGGGGGCGAGATTTATGCGCAGTATTTT

d_gene: .
j_gene: TRBJ2-1
v_gene: TRBV6-5
abundance: few
CDR3aa: CASTSGGVYNEQFF
CDR3nt: TGTGCCAGCACTTCCGGGGGAGTTTACAATGAGCAGTTCTTC